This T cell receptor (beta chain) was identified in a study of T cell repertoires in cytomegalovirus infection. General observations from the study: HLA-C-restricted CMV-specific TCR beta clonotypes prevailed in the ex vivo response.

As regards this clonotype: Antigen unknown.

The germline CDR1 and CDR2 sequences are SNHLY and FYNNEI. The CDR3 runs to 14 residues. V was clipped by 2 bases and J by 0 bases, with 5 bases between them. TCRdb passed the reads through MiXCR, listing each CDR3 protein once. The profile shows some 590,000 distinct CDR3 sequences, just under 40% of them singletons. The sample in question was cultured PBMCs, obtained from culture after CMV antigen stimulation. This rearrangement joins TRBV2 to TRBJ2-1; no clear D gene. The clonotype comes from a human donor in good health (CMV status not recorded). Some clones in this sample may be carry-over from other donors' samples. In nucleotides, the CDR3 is TGTGCCAGCAGTGAAACCAGCTCCTACAATGAGCAGTTCTTC. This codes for CASSETSSYNEQFF.